The text below deals with one T cell receptor (beta chain). Its antigen remains unidentified. Sequencing was performed with immunoSEQ multiplex PCR; in TCRdb, only in-frame clones are kept and a portion is missing. The sample comprises about 110,000 clones, over 85% of which are singletons, and over 15% rests with the top ten. CDR1 is SGHVS and CDR2 is FQNEAQ in the germline V gene. Germline trimming cut 1 base from V and 6 bases from J; bases unmatched to any gene: 8. The CDR3 spans 15 residues. Indicated time point: cycle 4 day 1 (C4D1), after more than five weeks of nivolumab. Every single patient, without exception, relapsed after autologous stem cell transplantation, and brentuximab vedotin exposure varied. This record belongs to a study of PD-1 blockade in classical Hodgkin lymphoma. Notes on the study in general: CD4+ TCR diversity, unlike CD8+, rose significantly by C4D1. Those patients who began receiving nivolumab less than 1 year after ASCT had lower diversity, and they were excluded. Lower baseline TCR diversity was reported for newly diagnosed patients than for healthy donors. Patients newly diagnosed and complete responders had comparable baseline diversity.

The chain employs TRBV7-8 and TRBJ2-7; 8 bases are a match to TRBD2. The receptor was isolated from a human donor with classical Hodgkin lymphoma. The sample in question was peripheral blood mononuclear cells (PBMCs), obtained before the fourth cycle of nivolumab. The CDR3 bases are TGTGCCAGCAGCTTAGGTTTACGGGAGGGATTCGAGCAGTACTTC. It is translated as CASSLGLREGFEQYF.